Following are 30 T cell receptor beta chains from one sample sequenced in a study of cytomegalovirus exposure and HLA in healthy donors. PCR involved 60 Vbeta and 13 Jbeta primers. This table comes from immunoSEQ multiplex PCR, and its TCRdb copy is limited to in-frame clones, with some not included. This table holds around 190,000 clones, around 77% found once. What was sequenced was PBMCs. These receptors originate from a woman younger than 45 in good health and CMV-seronegative.

V and J are TRBV5-1 and TRBJ2-7; TRBD2 aligns across 8 bases. Germline V gene lookup returns CDR1 SGHRS and CDR2 YFSETQ. The CDR3 totals 15 residues. V lost 4 bases to trimming and J lost 1 base; unmatched junction nucleotides: 7. As DNA, the CDR3 is TGCGCCAGCAGCGTGACCGGGACTAGATCCTACGAGCAGTACTTC. Residues: CASSVTGTRSYEQYF.

The chain is built from TRBV19 and TRBJ2-7; 12 positions match TRBD1. V lost 3 bases to trimming and J lost 6 bases; unmatched junction nucleotides: 3. CDR1 LNHDA and CDR2 SQIVND come from the germline V gene (reference sequence). The CDR3 spans 14 residues. DNA of the CDR3: TGTGCCAGTAGTATTAGGGGACAGGGGGCCGAGCAGTACTTC. Its translation: CASSIRGQGAEQYF.

The chain combines TRBV6-6 with TRBJ2-2; D possibly corresponds to TRBD2 (5 bases). Deletions cut 5 bases from V and 3 bases from J, with 10 bases between. Germline-derived CDR1 and CDR2 are MNHNY and SVGAGI (reference sequence). The CDR3 contains 14 residues. CDR3 protein: CASSRGIDTGELFF. CDR3 coding DNA: TGTGCCAGCAGTCGGGGTATTGACACCGGGGAGCTGTTTTTT.

V gene TRBV5-1 combines with J gene TRBJ2-1; D not resolved. The CDR3 runs 17 residues. Trimming pared 1 base from V and 0 bases from J, leaving 14 bases between. Germline CDR1 SGHRS, CDR2 YFSETQ. The CDR3: CASSLRATSSSYNEQFF. The CDR3 nucleotides are TGCGCCAGCAGCTTGCGAGCTACCTCGAGCTCCTACAATGAGCAGTTCTTC.

About this clone: This specimen includes other DNA sequences encoding the same CDR3. The V and J genes are TRBV5-1 and TRBJ1-1, with D possibly being TRBD1 (5 bases). Trimming removed 0 bases from V and 1 base from J, with 7 bases in between. Germline V CDR1 and CDR2: SGHRS, YFSETQ. The CDR3 spans 14 residues. The CDR3 sequence: CASSLGGGNTEAFF. CDR3 DNA sequence: TGCGCCAGCAGCTTGGGCGGGGGGAACACTGAAGCTTTCTTT.

The chain uses TRBV6-6 and TRBJ2-1; D is undetermined. V shed 2 bases and J shed 7 bases, with 3 bases lying between them. The CDR3 is made up of 11 amino acids. Per the germline V gene, CDR1 is MNHNY and CDR2 is SVGAGI (reference sequence). CDR3 protein: CASSYRNEQFF. For the CDR3, the DNA is TGTGCCAGCAGTTACCGGAATGAGCAGTTCTTC.

The chain recombines TRBV2 with TRBJ2-7, with 9 bases lining up with TRBD2. The CDR3 totals 14 residues. Germline V CDR1 and CDR2: SNHLY, FYNNEI. CDR3 sequence: CARAVAGAGGEQYF. CDR3 bases: TGTGCTCGAGCCGTAGCGGGGGCAGGCGGCGAGCAGTACTTC.

The chain recombines TRBV2 with TRBJ1-2; D remains unclear. V gave up 3 bases and J gave up 4 bases, with 12 bases separating them. CDR1 SNHLY and CDR2 FYNNEI come from the germline V gene. The CDR3 has 14 amino acids. The chain's CDR3 is CASSDRRGPYGYTF. DNA of the CDR3: TGTGCCAGCAGTGATCGACGAGGGCCCTATGGCTACACCTTC. Combining the CDR3 with reference TRBV2 and TRBJ1-2 gives the whole variable domain EPEVTQTPSHQVTQMGQEVILRCVPISNHLYFYWYRQILGQKVEFLVSFYNNEISEKSEIFDDQFSVERPDGSNFTLKIRSTKLEDSAMYFCASSDRRGPYGYTFGSGTRLTVV.

This chain links TRBV10-3 with TRBJ1-1, with D hard to call. This CDR3 comprises 13 residues. Germline V gene lookup returns CDR1 ENHRY and CDR2 SYGVKD. Trimming removed 4 bases from V and 1 base from J, with 7 bases in between. The CDR3 nucleotides read TGTGCCATCAGTGGACACCCGAACACTGAAGCTTTCTTT. Its protein product is CAISGHPNTEAFF.

The V and J genes are TRBV19 and TRBJ2-2; TRBD2 might be the D (5 bases). The CDR3 is 14 amino acids. Germline lookup yields CDR1 LNHDA and CDR2 SQIVND (reference sequence). Trimming shortened V by 6 bases and J by 10 bases, and 18 bases separated the two germline ends. As DNA, the CDR3 is TGTGCCAGTAGCTCCGGAGAGGGTTTTAAGGAGCTGTTTTTT. Its protein product is CASSSGEGFKELFF.

The J gene is TRBJ2-3, the V gene TRBV19, with TRBD2 matching 11 bases. Trimming took 6 bases from V and 5 from J; bases not matched to a gene: 10. Germline CDR1 and CDR2: LNHDA and SQIVND (reference sequence). CDR3 length equals 16 residues. The CDR3 nucleotides read TGTGCCAGTAGCATCGTAGCGGGGGGGTCGGGAGATACGCAGTATTTT. Translation: CASSIVAGGSGDTQYF.

This clone was picked up one time. The chain is built from TRBV7-2 and TRBJ2-7; 8 bases agree with TRBD1. CDR1 is SGHTA, CDR2 FQGNSA, per germline. The CDR3 runs to 16 residues. V shed 5 bases, J shed 2 bases, and the junction held 11 bases outside the gene matches. The CDR3 protein is CASSVDRGPGAYEQYF. The CDR3 DNA reads as TGTGCCAGCAGCGTCGACAGGGGCCCCGGGGCCTACGAGCAGTACTTC.

The V gene is TRBV5-1, the J gene TRBJ1-2; 7 bases fit TRBD1. This CDR3 is built from 16 residues. Trimming took 4 bases from V and 4 from J; bases not matched to a gene: 13. The germline CDR1 and CDR2 sequences are SGHRS and YFSETQ. The CDR3 DNA reads TGCGCCAGCAGCACGAACCAAGGGACAGCTTTCTATGGCTACACCTTC. This codes for CASSTNQGTAFYGYTF.

This clone was counted between two and nine times. This sample also contains other DNA sequences that code for the same CDR3. This chain connects TRBV6-5 to TRBJ1-3, with no clear D. Germline CDR1 MNHEY, CDR2 SVGAGI. V lost 6 bases, J lost 0 bases, and 12 bases lay in between. The CDR3 contains 15 residues. The CDR3 coding sequence is TGTGCCAGCAGCTCGGACGGGAACTCTGGAAACACCATATATTTT. Translation: CASSSDGNSGNTIYF.

The gene calls are TRBV6-1 and TRBJ2-5; D is perhaps TRBD1 (6 bases). The DNA end is more similar to TRBJ2-7, so the J call may be wrong. This CDR3 comprises 15 residues. Germline CDR1 reads MNHNS; CDR2 reads SASEGT. The CDR3 spells CASSADRRTSYEQYF. The CDR3 DNA reads as TGTGCCAGCAGTGCCGACAGGCGAACCTCCTACGAGCAGTACTTC.

The chain recombines TRBV6-6 with TRBJ2-1; 11 bases are a match to TRBD2. Germline V gene data show CDR1 as MNHNY and CDR2 as SVGAGI (reference sequence). V dropped 7 bases and J dropped 9; count of bases not matched to a gene: 8. The CDR3 covers 14 residues. The CDR3 region is CASTILAGDTEQFF. CDR3 nucleotide sequence: TGTGCCAGCACCATACTAGCGGGAGATACTGAGCAGTTCTTC.

V usage is TRBV4-2 and J usage is TRBJ2-1; D might be TRBD2 (6 bases). Germline CDR1 is LGHNA and CDR2 is YNFKEQ. The V gene lost 0 bases and the J gene lost 2 bases, with 11 bases spanning the gap. The CDR3 runs 16 residues. CDR3 region: CASSQDRREAYNEQFF. CDR3 bases: TGTGCCAGCAGCCAAGATAGGAGGGAGGCCTACAATGAGCAGTTCTTC.

The V call is TRBV4-1, the J call TRBJ2-3; TRBD2 matches 7 bases. J gave up 2 bases and V 2 bases, and 4 bases lay outside the gene matches. There are 15 residues in the CDR3. The germline CDR1 and CDR2 sequences are MGHRA and YSYEKL. The CDR3 protein is CASSQSQRDTDTQYF. CDR3 nucleotide sequence: TGCGCCAGCAGCCAATCCCAGCGGGACACAGATACGCAGTATTTT.

The chain has TRBV27 and TRBJ2-1; D may be TRBD1 (6 bases). V lost 7 bases to trimming and J lost 4 bases, with 20 bases between them. The CDR3 extends over 16 amino acids. Germline assignment: CDR1 MNHEY and CDR2 SMNVEV (reference sequence). CDR3 sequence reads: CASKSQGAPLYNEQFF. The CDR3 DNA reads TGTGCCAGCAAATCACAGGGAGCTCCACTTTACAATGAGCAGTTCTTC.

The rearrangement uses TRBV28 and TRBJ2-6, with 11 nucleotides matching TRBD1. Germline V gene lookup returns CDR1 MDHEN and CDR2 SYDVKM. The CDR3 runs 16 residues. Germline trimming cut 6 bases from V and 7 bases from J; bases unmatched to any gene: 8. CDR3 bases: TGTGCCAGCAGCCGCCTAGGACAGGGGGCAGCCAACGTCCTGACTTTC. As protein: CASSRLGQGAANVLTF.

Notes on this clone: Compared with germline, one end of the junction differs, possibly owing to a read error. The chain recombines TRBV28 with TRBJ1-5; a weak D match, TRBD1 (5 bases). The CDR3 contains 13 residues. Germline V gives CDR1 MDHEN, CDR2 SYDVKM. Written as DNA, the CDR3 is TGTGCCAGCAGTTTTACAGGCCAGCAGCCCCGGCATTTT. It translates to CASSFTGQQPRHF.

V gene TRBV19 combines with J gene TRBJ2-3; D not certain. In germline, CDR1 is LNHDA, CDR2 SQIVND (reference sequence). The length of the CDR3 is 11 residues. The ends were cut back, 5 bases at V and 7 bases at J, with 7 bases in the middle. CDR3 sequence: CASSSLYTQYF. For the CDR3, the DNA is TGTGCCAGTAGTTCTTTATATACGCAGTATTTT.

The J gene is TRBJ2-5, the V gene TRBV19; the D gene is possibly TRBD1 (7 bases). The CDR3 runs 16 residues. The germline gives CDR1 LNHDA, CDR2 SQIVND (reference sequence). The germline V and J ends were trimmed by 3 bases and 2 bases, with 16 bases remaining between them. The CDR3 region is CASSILVQGGQETQYF. In nucleotides, the CDR3 is TGTGCCAGTAGTATTCTCGTCCAGGGGGGTCAAGAGACCCAGTACTTC.

This clone was found once. This chain connects TRBV4-1 to TRBJ2-7; 10 bases are a match to TRBD1. V trimming: 0 bases; J trimming: 4 bases; junction bases outside the gene matches: 3. This CDR3 is 15 amino acids long. CDR1 and CDR2 from the germline V gene are MGHRA and YSYEKL. CDR3 region: CASSQDQGQGYEQYF. In DNA, the CDR3 is TGCGCCAGCAGCCAAGATCAGGGACAGGGGTACGAGCAGTACTTC.

The chain recombines TRBV18 with TRBJ1-1, with a tentative D call TRBD1 (6 bases). The V gene's germline CDR1 is KGHSH and CDR2 LQKENI. Trimming took 6 bases from V and 1 from J, leaving 12 bases between them. This CDR3 region has 14 residues. The DNA for the CDR3 is TGTGCCAGCTCGTACGACAGGCCGAACACTGAAGCTTTCTTT. This gives the protein CASSYDRPNTEAFF.

The chain uses TRBV27 and TRBJ2-1; no clear D gene. CDR1 and CDR2 from the germline V gene are MNHEY and SMNVEV (reference sequence). The CDR3 loop spans 13 amino acids. Trimming removed 0 bases at V and 4 bases at J, with 4 bases between. CDR3 protein: CASSLSPYNEQFF. CDR3 DNA: TGTGCCAGCAGTTTATCTCCGTACAATGAGCAGTTCTTC.

The chain combines TRBV18 with TRBJ2-1; weak D call: TRBD1 (6 bases). The V and J ends lost 4 bases and 5 bases respectively, with 18 bases between them. Germline V gives CDR1 KGHSH, CDR2 LQKENI. There are 16 residues in the CDR3. The CDR3: CASSQGVSQNNNEQFF. The DNA of the CDR3 is TGTGCCAGCTCACAGGGGGTGTCCCAGAATAACAATGAGCAGTTCTTC.

The gene calls are TRBV19 and TRBJ2-2, with 9 bases lining up with TRBD2. Per the germline V gene, CDR1 is LNHDA and CDR2 is SQIVND (reference sequence). The CDR3 is 20 amino acids. Losses at the gene ends were 5 bases for V and 4 bases for J; bases not matched to a gene: 20. CDR3 nucleotides: TGTGCCAGTAGTTTTAGAGGGAGATGGCGGGGGGGCCAAGGCACCGGGGAGCTGTTTTTT. It translates to CASSFRGRWRGGQGTGELFF.

The chain recombines TRBV6-5 with TRBJ1-1; possibly TRBD1 for D (6 bases). Germline lookup yields CDR1 MNHEY and CDR2 SVGAGI. Trimming cost V 2 bases and J 3 bases, with 7 bases left between them. CDR3 size: 13 residues. The CDR3 DNA is TGTGCCAGCAGTTACCCAGGGGACACTGAAGCTTTCTTT. Its translation: CASSYPGDTEAFF.

This chain connects TRBV5-1 to TRBJ2-7; no definite D call. Per germline, CDR1 SGHRS and CDR2 YFSETQ. V was shortened by 0 bases and J by 0 bases, with 10 bases between the two germline ends. The CDR3 covers 15 residues. CDR3 DNA sequence: TGCGCCAGCAGCTTGGAACCAGGAACCTCCTACGAGCAGTACTTC. Protein sequence: CASSLEPGTSYEQYF.